This T cell receptor (beta chain) emerged from a study of siplizumab effects on memory and regulatory T cells. Findings and caveats of the study: Naive T cells apparently outstripped memory cells in diversity and seemed major alloresponse contributors. Alloreactive sequences traceable to unstimulated CD4+ memory cells were significantly reduced by siplizumab. Controls had more than 25% Treg-derived mappable alloreactive CD4+ clones on average, versus approximately 69% with siplizumab.

V was trimmed by 1 base and J by 8 bases, leaving 6 bases between them. The CDR3 sequence is 13 residues long. Per germline, CDR1 MGHRA and CDR2 YSYEKL. Profiled with immunoSEQ multiplex PCR; TCRdb holds only in-frame clones, not every one. Here the sample spans fewer than 130,000 clones, around 90% being singletons. Concerning this clone: Its antigen is not identified.

The clonotype comes from a human donor in good health. V is TRBV4-1 and J is TRBJ1-6; D is ambiguous. The sequenced sample was CD4+ T cells sorted from blood. Here the CDR3 DNA reads TGCGCCAGCAGCCAAGTAGGTGATTCACCCCTCCACTTT. It codes for CASSQVGDSPLHF.